Below, 5 T cell receptor beta chains from the same sample are listed, as sequenced in a study of blood T cells in healthy people across ages. PCR was performed a second time for about 6 to 11 cycles using a sample-barcoded 5' primer and a J-beta primer mix. TCRdb fed the 5' RACE reads into MiXCR, producing one record per CDR3 protein. The sample lists approximately 790,000 distinct CDR3 sequences, 62% occurring once. The sequenced material came from blood. The receptors come from a man under 40 in good health.

This rearrangement joins TRBV6-1 to TRBJ2-7; D is unclear. The J call may be mistaken, given a closer DNA end match to TRBJ2-4. CDR1 MNHNS and CDR2 SASEGT come from the germline V gene. The CDR3 consists of 14 residues. The CDR3 coding sequence is TGTGCCAGCAGAACCGGACGGGCCAAAAACATTCAGTACTTC. It codes for CASRTGRAKNIQYF.

The chain is built from TRBV9 and TRBJ1-2; 9 bases map to TRBD1. From germline, CDR1 is SGDLS and CDR2 YYNGEE. Unmatched junction bases numbered 11, after V lost 10 bases and J lost 7 bases. The CDR3 has 13 residues. The CDR3 spells CASSGTGFFGYTF. CDR3 bases: TGTGCCTCCAGCGGGACAGGGTTTTTTGGCTACACCTTC.

The sample holds one count of this clonotype. This rearrangement joins TRBV4-3 to TRBJ2-1, with a tentative D call TRBD1 (6 bases). Trimming removed 4 bases from V and 8 bases from J, with 18 bases in between. Germline CDR1 LGHNA, CDR2 YSLEER. The CDR3 covers 15 residues. In nucleotides, the CDR3 is TGCGCCAGCAGCCGCCGGGACACCCGAGGGGATGAGCAGTTCTTC. It codes for CASSRRDTRGDEQFF.

This clonotype was observed a few times. The rearrangement joins TRBV4-1 to TRBJ1-4, with D hard to call. Trimming cost V 0 bases and J 11 bases, with 10 bases left between them. CDR1 and CDR2 from the germline V gene are MGHRA and YSYEKL. The length of the CDR3 is 13 residues. The CDR3 here is CASSQEYNNKLFF. The DNA for the CDR3 is TGCGCCAGCAGCCAAGAGTATAACAATAAACTGTTTTTT.

This clonotype was seen only once. The V and J genes are TRBV20-1 and TRBJ1-1, with 7 bases that match TRBD1. CDR1 is DFQATT and CDR2 is SNEGSKA in the germline V gene (reference sequence). The length of the CDR3 is 14 residues. With V trimmed by 3 bases and J by 1 base, 5 bases remained unmatched. CDR3 DNA sequence: TGCAGTGCTAGTTACAGGGGAAGGAACACTGAAGCTTTCTTT. Translated, it gives CSASYRGRNTEAFF.